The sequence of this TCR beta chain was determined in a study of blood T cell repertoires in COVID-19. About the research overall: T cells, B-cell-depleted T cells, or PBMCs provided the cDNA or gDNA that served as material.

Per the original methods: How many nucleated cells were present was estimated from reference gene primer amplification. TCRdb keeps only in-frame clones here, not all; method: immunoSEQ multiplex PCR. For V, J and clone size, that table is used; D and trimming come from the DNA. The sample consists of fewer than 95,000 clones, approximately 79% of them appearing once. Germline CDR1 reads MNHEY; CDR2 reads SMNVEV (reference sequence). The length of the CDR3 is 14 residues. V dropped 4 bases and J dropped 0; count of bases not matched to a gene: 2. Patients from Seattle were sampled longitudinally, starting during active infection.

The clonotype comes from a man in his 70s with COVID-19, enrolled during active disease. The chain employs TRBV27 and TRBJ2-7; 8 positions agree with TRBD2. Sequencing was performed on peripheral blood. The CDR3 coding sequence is TGTGCCAGCAGTTCGCTAGCGGGCTCCTACGAGCAGTACTTC. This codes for CASSSLAGSYEQYF.